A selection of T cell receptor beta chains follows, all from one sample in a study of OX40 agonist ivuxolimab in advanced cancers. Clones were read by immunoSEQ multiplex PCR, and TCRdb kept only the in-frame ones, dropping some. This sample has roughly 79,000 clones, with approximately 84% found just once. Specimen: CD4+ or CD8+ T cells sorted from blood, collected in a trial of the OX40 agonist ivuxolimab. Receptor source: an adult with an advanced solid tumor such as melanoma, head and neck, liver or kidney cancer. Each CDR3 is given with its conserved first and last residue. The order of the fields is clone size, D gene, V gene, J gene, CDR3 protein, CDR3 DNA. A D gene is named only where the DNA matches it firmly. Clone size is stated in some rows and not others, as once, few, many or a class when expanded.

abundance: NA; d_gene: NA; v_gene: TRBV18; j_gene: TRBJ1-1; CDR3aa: CASSWTFEGEAFF; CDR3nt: TGTGCCAGCTCTTGGACGTTCGAGGGGGAAGCTTTCTTT
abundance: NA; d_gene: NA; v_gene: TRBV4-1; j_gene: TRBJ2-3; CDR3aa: CASSQMAGANTDTQYF; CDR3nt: TGCGCCAGCAGCCAAATGGCGGGGGCCAACACAGATACGCAGTATTTT
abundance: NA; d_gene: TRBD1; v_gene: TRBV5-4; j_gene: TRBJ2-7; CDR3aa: CASSDRQGVYEQYF; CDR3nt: TGTGCCAGCAGCGACCGACAGGGTGTCTACGAGCAGTACTTC
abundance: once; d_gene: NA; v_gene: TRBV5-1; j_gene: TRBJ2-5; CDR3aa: CASTLGGYQETQYF; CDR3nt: TGCGCCAGCACGCTTGGGGGTTACCAAGAGACCCAGTACTTC
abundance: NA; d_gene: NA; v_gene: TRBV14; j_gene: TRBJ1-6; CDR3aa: CASSHGQILYNSPLHF; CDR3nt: TGTGCCAGCAGCCACGGACAGATCCTATATAATTCACCCCTCCACTTT
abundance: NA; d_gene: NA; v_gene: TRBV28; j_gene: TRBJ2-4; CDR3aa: CASTPGGGRRDIQYF; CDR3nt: TGTGCCAGCACCCCAGGGGGAGGGAGAAGGGACATTCAGTACTTC
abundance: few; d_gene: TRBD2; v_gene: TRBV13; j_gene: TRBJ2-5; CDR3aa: CASSPGLAEPGEETQYF; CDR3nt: TGTGCCAGCAGCCCGGGACTAGCGGAACCAGGGGAAGAGACCCAGTACTTC
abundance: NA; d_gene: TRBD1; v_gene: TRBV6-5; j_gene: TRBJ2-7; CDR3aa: CASSYQGQGASEQYF; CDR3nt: TGTGCCAGCAGTTACCAGGGGCAGGGGGCGAGTGAGCAGTACTTC
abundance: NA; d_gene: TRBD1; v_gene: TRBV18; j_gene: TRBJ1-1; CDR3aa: CASSRQGRTEAFF; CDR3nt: TGTGCCAGCTCACGACAGGGGAGGACTGAAGCTTTCTTT
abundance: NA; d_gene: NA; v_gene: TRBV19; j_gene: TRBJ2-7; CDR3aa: CASSIAASPSYEQYF; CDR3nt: TGTGCCAGTAGTATAGCCGCGTCACCCTCCTACGAGCAGTACTTC
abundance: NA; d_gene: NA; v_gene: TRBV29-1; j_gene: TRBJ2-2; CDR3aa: CSVGLDTGELFF; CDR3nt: TGCAGCGTTGGGTTGGACACCGGGGAGCTGTTTTTT
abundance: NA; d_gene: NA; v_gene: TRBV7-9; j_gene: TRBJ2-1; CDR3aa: CASSFSQQASSYNEQFF; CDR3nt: TGTGCCAGCAGCTTTTCCCAACAGGCCAGCTCCTACAATGAGCAGTTCTTC
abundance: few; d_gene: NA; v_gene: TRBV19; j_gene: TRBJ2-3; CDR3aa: CASTDRRRDTQYF; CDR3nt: TGTGCCAGTACCGACAGGAGGCGCGATACGCAGTATTTT
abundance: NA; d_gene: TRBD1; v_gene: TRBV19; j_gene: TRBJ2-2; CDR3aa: CASTTTGQVTGELFF; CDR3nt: TGTGCCAGTACCACGACAGGGCAGGTGACCGGGGAGCTGTTTTTT
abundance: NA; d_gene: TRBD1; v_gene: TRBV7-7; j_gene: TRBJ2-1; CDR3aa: CASSSDRGNEQFF; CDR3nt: TGTGCCAGCAGCTCGGACAGGGGTAATGAGCAGTTCTTC
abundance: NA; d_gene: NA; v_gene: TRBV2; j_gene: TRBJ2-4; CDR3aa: CASSETVVKNIQYF; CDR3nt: TGTGCCAGCAGTGAGACCGTCGTCAAAAACATTCAGTACTTC
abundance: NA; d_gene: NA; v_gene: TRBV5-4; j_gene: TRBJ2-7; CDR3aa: CASSLGQGGLSNEQYF; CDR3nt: TGTGCCAGCAGCTTGGGGCAGGGGGGTCTGTCGAACGAGCAGTACTTC
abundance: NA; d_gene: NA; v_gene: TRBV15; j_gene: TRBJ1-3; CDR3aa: CATSMSGNTIYF; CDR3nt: TGTGCCACCAGCATGTCTGGAAACACCATATATTTT
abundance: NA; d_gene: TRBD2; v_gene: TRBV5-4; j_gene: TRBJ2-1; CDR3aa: CASSPTTSGTYNEQFF; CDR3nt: TGTGCCAGCAGCCCCACGACTAGCGGGACCTATAATGAGCAGTTCTTC
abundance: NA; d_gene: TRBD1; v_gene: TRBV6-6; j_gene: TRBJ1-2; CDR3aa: CASRDRGLLGYTF; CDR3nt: TGTGCCAGTAGGGACAGGGGGCTGTTAGGCTACACCTTC
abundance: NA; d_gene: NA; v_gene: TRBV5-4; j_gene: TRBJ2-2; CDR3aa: CASSLVGGGELFF; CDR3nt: TGTGCCAGCAGCTTGGTCGGCGGCGGGGAGCTGTTTTTT
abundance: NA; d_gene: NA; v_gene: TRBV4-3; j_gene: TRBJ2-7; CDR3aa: CASSQESELAAEQYF; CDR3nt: TGCGCCAGCAGCCAAGAGAGCGAACTAGCTGCCGAGCAGTACTTC